This TCR beta chain is drawn from a study of neurological immune-mediated disorders. Germline-derived CDR1 and CDR2 are SGHDN and FVKESK. Trimming removed 2 bases at V and 8 bases at J, with 13 bases between. The CDR3 covers 14 residues. Documented time point: longitudinal time-point 3. Unsorted libraries were derived from 2 million PBMCs stored at -80 C. TCRdb used MiXCR to reprocess the 5' RACE reads, holding one entry per CDR3 protein. The sample shows approximately 47,000 distinct CDR3 sequences, around an eighth of them seen only once. This clonotype was seen repeatedly, ten times or more. V usage is TRBV14 and J usage is TRBJ2-1; D possibly corresponds to TRBD1 (5 bases). What was sequenced was PBMCs. This TCR was recovered from a man aged 25 to 45 in good health. The chain's CDR3 is CASSQNYLGDEQFF. In DNA form, the CDR3 reads TGTGCCAGCAGCCAAAATTATTTAGGGGATGAGCAGTTCTTC.